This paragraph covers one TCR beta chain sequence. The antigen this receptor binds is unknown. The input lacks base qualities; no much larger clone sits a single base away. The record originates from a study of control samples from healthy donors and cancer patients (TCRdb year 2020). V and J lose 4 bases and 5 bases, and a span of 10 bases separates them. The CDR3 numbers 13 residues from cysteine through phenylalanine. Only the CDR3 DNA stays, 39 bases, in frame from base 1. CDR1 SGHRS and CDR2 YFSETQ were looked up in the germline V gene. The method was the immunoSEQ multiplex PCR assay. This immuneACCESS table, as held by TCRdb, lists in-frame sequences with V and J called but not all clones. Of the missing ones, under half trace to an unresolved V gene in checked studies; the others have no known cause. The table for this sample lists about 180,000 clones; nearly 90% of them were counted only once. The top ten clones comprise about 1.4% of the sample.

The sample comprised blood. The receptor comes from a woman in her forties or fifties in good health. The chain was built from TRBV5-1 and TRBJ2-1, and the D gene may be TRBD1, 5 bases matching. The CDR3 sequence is CASSLRQNNEQFF. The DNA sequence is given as TGCGCCAGCAGCCTAAGACAGAACAATGAGCAGTTCTTC.